Following are 19 T cell receptor beta chains from one sample sequenced in a study of blood T cells in healthy people across ages. For the second PCR, which ran for roughly 7 to 11 cycles, a sample-barcoded 5' primer and a J-beta primer mix were used. One entry per CDR3 protein results from TCRdb running MiXCR on the 5' RACE reads. The sample has about a million distinct CDR3 sequences, 40% to 60% seen once; the top ten hold about an eighth. Source material: blood. The receptors here all came from a man aged 30-40 years in good health.

This clonotype was found many times. The chain links TRBV7-9 to TRBJ2-3; no firm D call. Germline loops: CDR1 SEHNR, CDR2 FQNEAQ (reference sequence). Trimming shortened V by 10 bases and J by 6 bases, and 20 bases separated the two germline ends. The CDR3 is 14 amino acids. The CDR3 protein is CATLITLASDTQYF. The CDR3 DNA is TGTGCCACCTTAATTACTCTCGCATCGGATACGCAGTATTTT.

The chain has TRBV7-9 and TRBJ2-2; no reliable D call. The V gene's germline CDR1 is SEHNR and CDR2 FQNEAQ (reference sequence). Trimming pared 8 bases from V and 5 bases from J, leaving 15 bases between. CDR3 length: 14 residues. CDR3 nucleotide sequence: TGTGCCAGCCGGAAGGGCGTTGGGACCGGGGAGCTGTTTTTT. This translates into CASRKGVGTGELFF.

The chain is built from TRBV28 and TRBJ2-1, with TRBD2 identical over 8 bases. The V gene end was trimmed by 5 bases and the J gene end by 6 bases; junction bases not matched to a gene: 9. The germline V gene encodes CDR1 MDHEN and CDR2 SYDVKM. The CDR3 is 15 amino acids. CDR3 residues: CASSPGGSGANEQFF. DNA of the CDR3: TGTGCCAGCAGTCCGGGCGGTAGCGGGGCCAATGAGCAGTTCTTC.

This clonotype was seen repeatedly, ten times or more. The chain has TRBV6-1 and TRBJ2-7, with TRBD1 identical over 7 bases. Germline CDR1 MNHNS, CDR2 SASEGT. J lost 6 bases, V lost 3 bases, and 5 bases had no gene match. CDR3 length: 13 residues. For the CDR3, the DNA is TGTGCCAGCAGTGAGTACAGGGGTCTCGAGCAGTACTTC. Translating gives CASSEYRGLEQYF.

A word on this clonotype: At one of its ends the junction is not consistent with the germline gene, which may arise from a read error. V and J are TRBV5-1 and TRBJ1-1; D unresolved. Germline V gene lookup returns CDR1 SGHRS and CDR2 YFSETQ. This CDR3 comprises 15 residues. CDR3 in amino acids: CASSLAFDGSAEAFF. CDR3 nucleotide sequence: TGTGCCAGCAGCTTGGCCTTTGATGGATCCGCTGAAGCTTTCTTT. The full variable domain, its missing parts supplied by reference TRBV5-1 and TRBJ1-1, is KAGVTQTPRYLIKTRGQQVTLSCSPISGHRSVSWYQQTPGQGLQFLFEYFSETQRNKGNFPGRFSGRQFSNSRSEMNVSTLELGDSALYLCASSLAFDGSAEAFFGQGTRLTVV.

The chain couples TRBV4-3 to TRBJ1-6, with unresolved D. There are 16 residues in the CDR3. V dropped 1 base and J dropped 0 bases, with 7 bases sitting between them. Germline V CDR1 and CDR2: LGHNA, YSLEER. The CDR3: CASSQAQSSYNSPLHF. Here the CDR3 DNA reads TGCGCCAGCAGCCAAGCCCAGAGCTCCTATAATTCACCCCTCCACTTT.

The chain links TRBV5-1 to TRBJ2-3, with 9 nucleotides matching TRBD1. Germline CDR1 reads SGHRS; CDR2 reads YFSETQ. The CDR3 spans 11 residues. J was trimmed by 8 bases and V by 7 bases; bases with no gene match: 2. The CDR3 loop is CASGQGITQYF. The CDR3 nucleotides read TGCGCCAGCGGACAGGGGATTACGCAGTATTTT.

The genes are TRBV5-1 and TRBJ2-4; D uncertain. The DNA matches TRBJ2-7 better at its end, which makes the J call doubtful. Per the germline V gene, CDR1 is SGHRS and CDR2 is YFSETQ. The CDR3 contains 13 residues. The CDR3 DNA is TGCGCCAGCAGCTTGGTGGAAAGTGCCGAGCAGTACTTC. As protein: CASSLVESAEQYF.

This rearrangement joins TRBV3-1 to TRBJ2-2; no clear D. V dropped 1 base and J dropped 6 bases, with 3 bases sitting between them. The germline gives CDR1 LGHDT, CDR2 YNNKEL (reference sequence). The CDR3 runs to 12 residues. The chain's CDR3 is CASSQASGELFF. The CDR3, as DNA: TGTGCCAGCAGCCAAGCGTCCGGGGAGCTGTTTTTT.

This clonotype was seen a handful of times. The chain combines TRBV4-1 with TRBJ1-5, with D possibly matching TRBD1 (5 bases). Trimming pared 6 bases from V and 4 bases from J, leaving 13 bases between. Germline assignment: CDR1 MGHRA and CDR2 YSYEKL. This CDR3 region has 14 residues. The CDR3 region has the DNA TGCGCCAGCAGTGACTCAGGGAGGAATCAGCCCCAGCATTTT. This encodes CASSDSGRNQPQHF.

In this sample, this clonotype turned up a few times. This chain links TRBV7-9 with TRBJ2-1, with TRBD1 matching 7 bases. The J call may be wrong; the DNA end is better matched by TRBJ2-7. The CDR3 totals 16 residues. CDR1 and CDR2 from the germline V gene are SEHNR and FQNEAQ (reference sequence). CDR3: CASSLEMAQGYNEQYF. CDR3 coding DNA: TGTGCCAGCAGCTTAGAGATGGCACAGGGGTACAATGAGCAGTACTTC.

This clonotype was seen repeatedly, ten times or more. The rearrangement uses TRBV2 and TRBJ2-7; possible D gene TRBD2, 7 bases. V lost 6 bases and J 6 bases, leaving 18 bases between the germline ends. The germline V gene encodes CDR1 SNHLY and CDR2 FYNNEI. The CDR3 is 14 amino acids. In nucleotides, the CDR3 is TGTGCCAGCAGGTCGATAACCGGGGGGCCCGAGCAGTACTTC. Translating it yields CASRSITGGPEQYF.

For this clonotype: This may stem from a read error, because a much larger clone lies one nucleotide away. The chain combines TRBV7-3 with TRBJ2-1, with 10 bases that match TRBD2. Per germline, CDR1 SGHTA and CDR2 FQGTGA. The CDR3 totals 16 residues. The ends lost 0 bases at V and 7 bases at J; junction bases unmatched: 6. CDR3 coding DNA: TGTGCCAGCAGCTTAACGGTGGCTAGCGGGGGAAATGAGCAGTTCTTC. This sequence encodes CASSLTVASGGNEQFF. The full variable domain, in which reference TRBV7-3 and TRBJ2-1 provide the parts outside the CDR3, is GAGVSQTPSNKVTEKGKYVELRCDPISGHTALYWYRQSLGQGPEFLIYFQGTGAADDSGLPNDRFFAVRPEGSVSTLKIQRTERGDSAVYLCASSLTVASGGNEQFFGPGTRLTVL.

J is TRBJ2-7 and V is TRBV25-1, with 8 bases lining up with TRBD1. CDR3 length: 15 amino acids. Germline loops: CDR1 MGHDK, CDR2 SYGVNS. The V gene end was trimmed by 6 bases and the J gene end by 2 bases; junction bases not matched to a gene: 9. The CDR3, as DNA: TGTGCCAGCAGCCCTGGGACAGGCTATACCTACGAGCAGTACTTC. It yields the protein CASSPGTGYTYEQYF.

V is TRBV5-6 and J is TRBJ2-1, with TRBD2 identical over 8 bases. The ends lost 0 bases at V and 8 bases at J; junction bases unmatched: 7. Germline loops: CDR1 SGHDT, CDR2 YYEEEE. The CDR3 covers 15 residues. The CDR3 here is CASSLANGGADEQFF. CDR3 DNA: TGTGCCAGCAGCTTGGCAAACGGGGGGGCCGATGAGCAGTTCTTC.

V gene TRBV5-1 combines with J gene TRBJ1-2, with D unclear. The CDR3 extends over 14 amino acids. Trimming stripped 5 bases from V and 5 bases from J, with 16 bases between. Germline CDR1 and CDR2: SGHRS and YFSETQ. The CDR3 DNA reads TGCGCCAGCAGGTCAGTCGAAGGGCATTATGGCTACACCTTC. Its translation is CASRSVEGHYGYTF.

The chain carries TRBV7-3 and TRBJ1-2; TRBD1 aligns across 9 bases. Germline CDR1 reads SGHTA; CDR2 reads FQGTGA. V was pared by 0 bases and J by 0 bases, with 8 bases of the junction left unmatched. The CDR3 spans 18 residues. The CDR3 is CASSLTGTGSLTNYGYTF. The CDR3 DNA follows: TGTGCCAGCAGCTTAACGGGGACAGGGTCCCTAACTAACTATGGCTACACCTTC.

The CDR3 region is CASSYSISGSYEQYF. DNA for the CDR3: TGTGCCAGCAGTTACAGTATCTCAGGGTCCTACGAGCAGTACTTC. The gene calls are TRBV6-5 and TRBJ2-7, with D perhaps matching TRBD1 (5 bases). Between the trimmed V and J ends, which lost 2 bases and 1 base, there was a span of 12 bases. Germline CDR1 is MNHEY and CDR2 is SVGAGI. The CDR3 is made up of 15 amino acids.

The V call is TRBV11-3, the J call TRBJ2-2; 9 nucleotides agree with TRBD2. The length of the CDR3 is 17 residues. V dropped 7 bases and J dropped 2; count of bases not matched to a gene: 11. Germline V CDR1 and CDR2: SGHNT, YENEEA. In DNA form, the CDR3 reads TGTGCCAGCACCTCTTCAGCGGGGGGCCCTAACACCGGGGAGCTGTTTTTT. Residues: CASTSSAGGPNTGELFF.